The text below deals with one T cell receptor (beta chain). Antigen specificity is unknown. A much larger clone lies a single base off, so this may be a read error. Diagnostic assessment was based on clinical symptoms, serum thyroxine and TRAb, thyroid ultrasound and orbital computed tomography. The germline gives CDR1 LGHDT, CDR2 YNNKEL (reference sequence). The CDR3 runs 14 residues. These data originate in a study of T cells in Graves' hyperthyroidism and ophthalmopathy. The study's findings and limits: Ophthalmopathy, which appeared later, was predicted by the model a median around 6 months before onset.

Amplified regions were TCR beta CDR3 sequences from RNA transcripts. During a first-round RT-PCR of the TCR CDR3, the HTBI primer set was used. TCRdb processed the multiplex PCR reads anew with MiXCR; each CDR3 protein has one entry. The sample yields some 350,000 distinct CDR3 sequences, roughly an eighth seen once. This sequence was found in a woman in her forties with Graves' ophthalmopathy. Sample: blood. The rearrangement joins TRBV3-1 to TRBJ2-1; D is undetermined. The CDR3 is CASSPGLPYNGQFF. CDR3 nucleotide sequence: TGTGCCAGCAGCCCGGGTCTCCCTTACAATGGGCAGTTCTTC.